This paragraph covers one T cell receptor (beta chain) sequence. Its antigen is currently not known. No much larger clone is present one base from it, and per-base qualities are unavailable. Participants in the prospective study were aged about 18 to 95 years, lived in more than 20 United States geographic areas, and enrolled through a virtual design. Cohort assignment in the prospective study relied on participant-reported clinical history from a screening survey and a study questionnaire. For ImmuneRACE Cohort 3, a participant was defined as recovered based on two consecutive negative NP/OP PCR tests, clearance by a healthcare professional, or resolution of symptoms. In the prospective study, whole blood, serum and a nasopharyngeal or oropharyngeal swab were collected from each participant by mobile phlebotomists. Prospective study participants could optionally give additional blood draws and questionnaires over an approximately two-month period. Before DNA extraction, blood samples from the prospective study were shipped at room temperature or frozen.

These data are taken from a study of blood T cell repertoires in COVID-19 (dated by TCRdb to 2020 to 2021). Describing the broader study: Samples from collaborators originated in the United States, Italy and Spain and spanned both the acute and convalescent phases of COVID-19. The material from the prospective study consisted of cDNA or gDNA derived from T cells, B-cell-depleted T cells, or PBMCs. The repertoires were made available in a free public database intended to serve as a resource for research on the immune response to SARS-CoV-2. Where available, HLA class I and class II types were obtained from metadata supplied by the sample provider rather than from assay-based typing. Samples came from the ongoing ImmuneRACE study (first 160 participants) plus 1,254 subjects from 6 global collaborators. A de-identified subject ID, COVID-19 status, age in years and sex were almost always included in the sample metadata. Subjects who had been exposed to COVID-19, were actively infected with it, or had recovered from it provided the deeply sampled blood TCRbeta repertoires that made up the dataset.

TCRbeta CDR3 regions were amplified from genomic DNA by means of the immunoSEQ Assay, a bias-controlled multiplex PCR. Turning to the authors' computational methods: Within the assay, amplification of reference gene primers was used to estimate how many nucleated cells each sample contained. To quantify the absolute abundance of each unique TCRbeta CDR3 rearrangement, sequence reads were collapsed and filtered. For each sample, productive Simpson clonality was calculated as the square root of Simpson's diversity index across productive rearrangements. TCRdb re-hosts the immuneACCESS table, in-frame sequences only. Its copies lack some clones; in the studies checked, an unresolved V gene accounts for under half of them, and the cause for the rest is not known. The V and J calls and clone size were taken over from that table, and D and trimming were inferred from the DNA. In this sample the table shows roughly 160,000 clones, roughly 87% of which occur a single time. About 11% of the sample is taken by the ten largest.

The CDR3 contains 9 residues, cysteine and phenylalanine counted. Only the CDR3 portion is preserved as DNA: 27 bases, with reading frame beginning at the first base. Taken from the germline V gene (reference sequence), the CDR1 and CDR2 loops are DFQATT and SNEGSKA. Overall study results and their limits: The quantity of clinical and demographic metadata differed by source and by participant and was supplied without curation.

The rearranged segments are TRBV20-1 and TRBJ1-1, and possibly TRBD1, on 5 matching bases. Specimen: PBMCs or T cells enriched from blood (not recorded which). The sequence was collected from a man aged 45-65 years who had recovered from COVID-19. The encoded CDR3 is CTPWGDAFF. The nucleotide sequence is given as TGCACCCCTTGGGGCGATGCTTTCTTT.